This TCR beta chain was documented in a study of PD-1 blockade in mismatch repair-deficient tumors. TCRdb keeps only in-frame clones here, not all; method: immunoSEQ multiplex PCR. This table holds more than 85,000 clones, 82% found once. The specimen comprised peripheral blood, sampled less than 37 weeks after starting pembrolizumab. This clonotype was sampled from an adult with mismatch repair-deficient cancer.

This chain's CDR3 is CASSPWSRAEQFF. CDR3 nucleotide sequence: TGTGCCAGCTCACCATGGTCTCGTGCTGAGCAGTTCTTC. The chain carries TRBV18 and TRBJ2-1; D call uncertain. This CDR3 region has 13 residues. Germline V CDR1 and CDR2: KGHSH, LQKENI. Trimming pared 2 bases from V and 9 bases from J, leaving 11 bases between.